These T cell receptor beta chains were read from a single sample in a study of monozygotic twins with inflammatory bowel disease. Using the 5' RACE reads, TCRdb records one entry per CDR3 protein without DNA. The sample has some 300,000 distinct CDR3 sequences. Sequenced input: blood. The receptor set was obtained from a human donor with ulcerative colitis or Crohn's disease, or a healthy co-twin of an affected twin (not recorded which). The CDR3 runs from the conserved cysteine through the conserved F or W.

V	J	CDR3
TRBV15	TRBJ2-7	CATSDSYYEQYF
TRBV5-6	TRBJ2-1	CASRSAGNEQFF
TRBV5-1	TRBJ2-3	CASSLVFRDTQYF
TRBV15	TRBJ2-3	CATSTAGGADTQYF
TRBV19	TRBJ2-5	CASKEGEGHQETQYF
TRBV10-3	TRBJ2-1	CAISWTNNEQFF
TRBV12-3/TRBV12-4	TRBJ1-5	CASSSGTVYSNQPQHF
TRBV25-1	TRBJ2-1	CASSSAGGRYNEQFF
TRBV29-1	TRBJ2-1	CRVHSGWGDNEQFF
TRBV6-2/TRBV6-3	TRBJ2-7	CASSLWGDYEQYF
TRBV23-1	TRBJ2-1	CAKHAGDFGPFF
TRBV5-1	TRBJ1-5	CASSLSGTPNQPQHF
TRBV5-1	TRBJ2-5	CASSPLPFQGETQYF
TRBV20-1	TRBJ2-3	CSAKIGKSGSGTDTQYF
TRBV11-1	TRBJ2-2	CASSSQGTTGELFF
TRBV5-1	TRBJ1-1	CASTLSTALTEAFF
TRBV5-1	TRBJ1-1	CASSGRTGNTEAFF
TRBV12-3/TRBV12-4	TRBJ1-3	CASSLNSRNTIYF
TRBV7-8	TRBJ2-3	CASSPFGGSTDTQYF
TRBV7-8	TRBJ2-3	CATSLVLVRGSRTDTQYF
TRBV5-1	TRBJ1-1	CASSFTTGAGTEAFF
TRBV5-6	TRBJ2-7	CASSHEGSGRAHEQYF
TRBV5-1	TRBJ2-1	CASSKDTSGIYEQFF
TRBV28	TRBJ2-2	CASSLLGIRSSGELFF
TRBV7-3	TRBJ2-1	CASSLTRNNEQFF
TRBV7-8	TRBJ2-3	CASSLYAGLKTDTQYF
TRBV12-3/TRBV12-4	TRBJ2-7	CASRRTSGNYEQYF
TRBV19	TRBJ1-2	CASGDSYGYTF
TRBV7-9	TRBJ2-6	CASSQYTGANVLTF
TRBV12-3/TRBV12-4	TRBJ2-7	CASSLVTAGAYEQYF
TRBV19	TRBJ2-5	CASSINRVETQYF
TRBV28	TRBJ1-6	CASSPSGQAISPLHF
TRBV7-2	TRBJ2-5	CASRGGWGSQETQYF
TRBV3-1	TRBJ1-5	CASSQDRAQPQHF
TRBV6-2/TRBV6-3	TRBJ1-5	CASGGSWQPQHF
TRBV7-2	TRBJ2-1	CASSLEGGSIYNEQFF
TRBV27	TRBJ1-1	CASSSRDRVVTEAFF
TRBV19	TRBJ1-1	CASRSSRQNTEAFF
TRBV3-1	TRBJ2-3	CASSQAAGATDTQYF
TRBV24-1	TRBJ2-6	CATSDRGRGTGANVLTF
TRBV29-1	TRBJ2-7	CSVESGHYEQYF
TRBV28	TRBJ2-2	CASGRPTGELFF
TRBV6-2/TRBV6-3	TRBJ2-7	CASSYVTSGSRPFYEQYF
TRBV7-8	TRBJ2-7	CASSLQTGAYEQYF